This TCR beta chain was recorded in a study of blood T cell repertoires in COVID-19. Measured with immunoSEQ multiplex PCR; TCRdb has only the in-frame clones, and not every one. The sample has roughly 120,000 clones, over 65% seen once; the top ten hold around 8%. Germline CDR1 is MNHEY and CDR2 is SVGAGI. V gave up 8 bases and J gave up 5 bases, with 9 bases separating them. The CDR3 extends over 11 amino acids. Source material: peripheral blood. This sequence joins TRBV6-5 and TRBJ2-5; D is possibly TRBD2 (6 bases). The sequence came from a middle-aged woman with acute or convalescent COVID-19. CDR3 sequence (DNA): TGTGCCAGCGGGACTCGGGAGACCCAGTACTTC. This sequence encodes CASGTRETQYF.